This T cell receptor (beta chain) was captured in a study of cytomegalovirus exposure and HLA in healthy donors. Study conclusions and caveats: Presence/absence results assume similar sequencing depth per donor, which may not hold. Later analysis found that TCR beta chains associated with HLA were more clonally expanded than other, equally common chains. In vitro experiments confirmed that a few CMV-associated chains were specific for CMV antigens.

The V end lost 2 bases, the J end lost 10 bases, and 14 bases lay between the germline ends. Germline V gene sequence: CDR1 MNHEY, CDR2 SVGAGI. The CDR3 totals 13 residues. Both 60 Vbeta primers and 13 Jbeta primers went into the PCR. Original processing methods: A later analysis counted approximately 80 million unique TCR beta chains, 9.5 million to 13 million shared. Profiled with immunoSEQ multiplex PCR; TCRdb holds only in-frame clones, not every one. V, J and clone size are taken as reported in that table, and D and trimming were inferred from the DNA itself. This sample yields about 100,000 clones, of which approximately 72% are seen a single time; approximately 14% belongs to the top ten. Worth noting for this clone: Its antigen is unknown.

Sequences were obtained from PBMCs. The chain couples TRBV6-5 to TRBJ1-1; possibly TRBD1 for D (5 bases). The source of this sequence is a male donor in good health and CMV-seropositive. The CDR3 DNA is TGTGCCAGCAGTTACGGGGGGTCGGTGGGAGCTTTCTTT. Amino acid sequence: CASSYGGSVGAFF.